These 19 T cell receptor beta chains were sequenced from one sample in a study of blood T cells in healthy people across ages. Using a J-beta primer mix together with a sample-barcoded 5' primer, a second PCR was run for roughly 7 to 12 cycles. One entry per CDR3 protein, called by TCRdb with MiXCR from the 5' RACE reads. The sample lists about a million distinct CDR3 sequences; roughly 51% were seen once. Material for sequencing was blood. The source is a woman aged 60-75 years in good health.

This clonotype showed up just a few times. V and J are TRBV18 and TRBJ2-5, with D maybe TRBD2 (6 bases). V lost 5 bases and J 2 bases, leaving 12 bases between the germline ends. This CDR3 spans 14 amino acids. Germline loops: CDR1 KGHSH, CDR2 LQKENI. CDR3 in DNA: TGTGCCAGCTCAACGGGACTGGGACAAGAGACCCAGTACTTC. Its translation is CASSTGLGQETQYF.

CDR3 loop: CASSLGFNSMSKYF. The CDR3 nucleotides are TGTGCCAGCAGTTTGGGGTTCAATTCGATGTCGAAGTACTTC. This chain uses TRBV28 with TRBJ2-7; D not certain. The germline V and J ends were trimmed by 3 bases and 11 bases, with 20 bases remaining between them. Germline V CDR1 and CDR2: MDHEN, SYDVKM. The CDR3 loop spans 14 amino acids. The entire variable domain, with the rest obtained from reference TRBV28 and TRBJ2-7, is as follows: DVKVTQSSRYLVKRTGEKVFLECVQDMDHENMFWYRQDPGLGLRLIYFSYDVKMKEKGDIPEGYSVSREKKERFSLILESASTNQTSMYLCASSLGFNSMSKYFGPGTRLTVT.

This chain links TRBV20-1 with TRBJ1-2, with D tentatively TRBD1 (5 bases). The CDR3 is 14 amino acids. The germline gives CDR1 DFQATT, CDR2 SNEGSKA (reference sequence). V shed 2 bases and J shed 12 bases, with 22 bases lying between them. CDR3 in amino acids: CSARNRTTANRNTF. CDR3 nucleotides: TGCAGTGCTAGAAACAGGACCACGGCCAATAGGAACACCTTC.

The genes are TRBV25-1 and TRBJ2-7; 13 bases map to TRBD2. This CDR3 is 18 amino acids long. The V and J ends lost 4 bases and 1 base, in that order; junction bases with no gene match: 10. Germline CDR1 MGHDK, CDR2 SYGVNS. The CDR3 region is CASSGLAGGECRSYEQYF. Written as DNA, the CDR3 is TGTGCCAGCAGTGGACTAGCGGGAGGTGAATGCCGTTCCTACGAGCAGTACTTC.

The gene calls are TRBV27 and TRBJ2-6, with TRBD1 as a possible D gene (6 bases). In germline, CDR1 is MNHEY, CDR2 SMNVEV (reference sequence). The CDR3 runs 15 residues. Trimming cost V 5 bases and J 2 bases, with 10 bases left between them. CDR3 in DNA: TGTGCCAGCAGTCCGGGGACAACTGGGGCCAACGTCCTGACTTTC. It yields the protein CASSPGTTGANVLTF.

This chain joins TRBV9 and TRBJ1-6; D might be TRBD1 (5 bases). The V end lost 0 bases, the J end lost 8 bases, and 12 bases lay between the germline ends. Per the germline V gene, CDR1 is SGDLS and CDR2 is YYNGEE. This CDR3 is built from 15 residues. CDR3 bases: TGTGCCAGCAGCGTAGATCCAGGGAGTGATTCACCCCTCCACTTT. Protein: CASSVDPGSDSPLHF.

The chain recombines TRBV7-2 with TRBJ2-1; D ambiguous. The V gene's germline CDR1 is SGHTA and CDR2 FQGNSA. V was trimmed by 1 base and J by 13 bases, leaving 14 bases between them. The CDR3 spans 13 residues. CDR3 coding DNA: TGTGCCAGCAGCTTAGGTCTGGGCGAGACCCAGTTCTTC. Amino acid sequence: CASSLGLGETQFF.

V usage is TRBV18 and J usage is TRBJ2-1, with D uncertain. Deletions cut 5 bases from V and 5 bases from J, with 10 bases between. Germline CDR1 reads KGHSH; CDR2 reads LQKENI. The length of the CDR3 is 13 residues. CDR3 amino acids: CASSFGPHNEQFF. The CDR3 nucleotides read TGTGCCAGCTCATTCGGACCGCACAATGAGCAGTTCTTC.

This chain links TRBV20-1 with TRBJ2-1; 9 bases map to TRBD2. Germline-derived CDR1 and CDR2 are DFQATT and SNEGSKA (reference sequence). CDR3 size: 15 residues. The trim removed 6 bases at V and 2 bases at J, leaving 8 bases unmatched. For the CDR3, the DNA is TGCAGTGCCTTAACCCGACTAGCGGCCTACAATGAGCAGTTCTTC. Its protein product is CSALTRLAAYNEQFF.

The chain links TRBV20-1 to TRBJ2-7, with 9 bases identical to TRBD2. The CDR3 runs to 15 residues. Trimming at V came to 5 bases and at J to 4 bases, leaving 12 bases not matched to a gene. CDR1 is DFQATT, CDR2 SNEGSKA, per germline (reference sequence). This chain's CDR3 is CSAAGGGSLGYEQYF. The CDR3 DNA follows: TGCAGTGCTGCGGGGGGGGGCAGTCTAGGGTACGAGCAGTACTTC.

V and J are TRBV6-2 or TRBV6-3 and TRBJ1-5, with a tentative D call TRBD1 (6 bases). The germline gives CDR1 MNHEY, CDR2 SVGEGT. This CDR3 contains 13 residues. Trimming removed 7 bases from V and 5 bases from J, with 12 bases in between. This CDR3 reads CASTLQGHQPQHF. CDR3 bases: TGTGCCAGCACCTTACAGGGCCATCAGCCCCAGCATTTT.

This clonotype was recorded a few times. This chain joins TRBV7-3 and TRBJ2-7; no firm D call. This CDR3 has 12 residues. Germline V lookup: CDR1 SGHTA, CDR2 FQGTGA. V lost 6 bases and J lost 7, with 13 bases in between. The CDR3 sequence is CASSYGRSEQYF. Written as DNA, the CDR3 is TGTGCCAGCAGTTACGGACGGAGTGAGCAGTACTTC.

This clonotype was counted only a few times. The gene calls are TRBV20-1 and TRBJ2-7, with D maybe TRBD1 (5 bases). The CDR3 is 10 amino acids. V lost 6 bases and J lost 6, with 9 bases in between. Per germline, CDR1 DFQATT and CDR2 SNEGSKA (reference sequence). In nucleotides, the CDR3 is TGCAGTGCCCAGGGTAGCGAGCAGTACTTC. It yields the protein CSAQGSEQYF.

The sample holds many counts of this clonotype. The J gene is TRBJ2-3, the V gene TRBV7-9; possibly TRBD2 for D (6 bases). The CDR3 consists of 15 residues. The germline CDR1 and CDR2 sequences are SEHNR and FQNEAQ (reference sequence). V was trimmed by 1 base and J by 2 bases, leaving 10 bases between them. CDR3 sequence: CASSLVRDFTDTQYF. The CDR3 nucleotides are TGTGCCAGCAGCTTAGTCCGGGACTTCACAGATACGCAGTATTTT.

CDR3 nucleotides: TGTGCCAGCGGACTCCGGGACAGGAGAGGGTTAGGCTACACCTTC. Protein: CASGLRDRRGLGYTF. The V and J genes are TRBV12-3 or TRBV12-4 and TRBJ1-2, with 8 positions matching TRBD1. The CDR3 length is 15 residues. V lost 8 bases to trimming and J lost 8 bases; unmatched junction nucleotides: 16.

This clonotype has a handful of counts. The chain carries TRBV20-1 and TRBJ2-1, with TRBD2 matching 8 bases. This CDR3 is 14 amino acids long. Germline CDR1 and CDR2: DFQATT and SNEGSKA (reference sequence). The ends lost 5 bases at V and 4 bases at J; junction bases unmatched: 7. The CDR3 sequence is CSAEDGRGYNEQFF. The CDR3 nucleotides read TGCAGTGCTGAGGACGGGAGGGGTTACAATGAGCAGTTCTTC.

This clonotype was counted only a few times. V is TRBV28 and J is TRBJ2-5; D gene ambiguous. V was pared by 6 bases and J by 4 bases, with 12 bases between. The CDR3 is made up of 13 amino acids. CDR1 MDHEN and CDR2 SYDVKM come from the germline V gene. The CDR3, as DNA: TGTGCCAGCAGCCAGACTCGCCGAGAGACCCAGTACTTC. The encoded protein is CASSQTRRETQYF.

Comment on this clonotype: A single base separates this from a much larger clone, so it may be a read error. The chain is built from TRBV7-2 and TRBJ2-5; D might be TRBD2 (5 bases). V lost 5 bases and J 11 bases, leaving 15 bases between the germline ends. Germline CDR1 reads SGHTA; CDR2 reads FQGNSA. The CDR3 is made up of 12 amino acids. CDR3 coding DNA: TGTGCCAGCAGCCGCAGACCTGGGGAGCAGTACTTC. Translation: CASSRRPGEQYF.

This chain uses TRBV6-1 with TRBJ2-1, with D possibly being TRBD1 (6 bases). The CDR3 totals 14 residues. CDR1 is MNHNS, CDR2 SASEGT, per germline. The V gene lost 1 base and the J gene lost 5 bases, with 9 bases spanning the gap. DNA of the CDR3: TGTGCCAGCAGTGAAGGGACAGCGGACAATGAGCAGTTCTTC. This codes for CASSEGTADNEQFF.